Below, 31 T cell receptor beta chains from the same sample are listed, as sequenced in a study of neurological immune-mediated disorders. A single record per CDR3 protein comes from TCRdb applying MiXCR to the 5' RACE reads. The sample yields some 70,000 distinct CDR3 sequences, 3.4% seen once. The sample was PBMCs. These receptors originate from a man aged 40-49 years with multiple sclerosis.

Many counts were recorded for this clonotype. This chain connects TRBV29-1 to TRBJ2-7, with D uncertain. The CDR3 is 11 residues long. V gave up 4 bases and J gave up 6 bases, with 10 bases separating them. Germline V gene sequence: CDR1 SQVTM, CDR2 ANQGSEA. CDR3: CSVAASFEQYF. For the CDR3, the DNA is TGCAGCGTTGCGGCCTCTTTCGAGCAGTACTTC.

This clonotype showed up many times. The chain couples TRBV20-1 to TRBJ2-3; D may correspond to TRBD1 or TRBD2 (5 bases each). The ends were cut back, 6 bases at V and 4 bases at J, with 11 bases in the middle. The CDR3 extends over 12 amino acids. Germline V gene sequence: CDR1 DFQATT, CDR2 SNEGSKA (reference sequence). The CDR3 coding sequence is TGCAGTGCACTGGGGGAGCCAGATACGCAGTATTTT. It codes for CSALGEPDTQYF.

This clonotype occurred many times. This chain connects TRBV5-6 to TRBJ1-2, with no clear D. V was shortened by 4 bases and J by 3 bases, with 7 bases between the two germline ends. CDR1 is SGHDT and CDR2 is YYEEEE in the germline V gene. CDR3 size: 12 residues. For the CDR3, the DNA is TGTGCCAGCAGCCCCGGCGACTATGGCTACACCTTC. Translated, it gives CASSPGDYGYTF.

This clonotype showed up many times. V usage is TRBV20-1 and J usage is TRBJ2-5, with D maybe TRBD2 (6 bases). V shed 0 bases and J shed 4 bases, with 12 bases lying between them. The CDR3 is made up of 14 amino acids. CDR1 and CDR2 from the germline V gene are DFQATT and SNEGSKA (reference sequence). CDR3 DNA sequence: TGCAGTGCTAGAGATTTTCGGAGGGGAGAGACCCAGTACTTC. This encodes CSARDFRRGETQYF.

This clonotype was counted at least ten times. The rearrangement uses TRBV7-9 and TRBJ1-3, with D maybe TRBD1 (6 bases). V shed 4 bases and J shed 3 bases, with 13 bases lying between them. The CDR3 loop spans 15 amino acids. Germline loops: CDR1 SEHNR, CDR2 FQNEAQ (reference sequence). The CDR3 DNA follows: TGTGCCAGCAGCTCCGGACGGACAGTTGGAAACACCATATATTTT. This translates into CASSSGRTVGNTIYF.

This clonotype was recorded at least ten times. The rearrangement links TRBV6-6 to TRBJ2-6, with D unclear. Trimming shortened V by 8 bases and J by 2 bases, and 7 bases separated the two germline ends. CDR3 length equals 13 residues. Germline CDR1 reads MNHNY; CDR2 reads SVGAGI (reference sequence). The CDR3 region is CASYSPGANVLTF. The CDR3 nucleotides are TGTGCCAGCTACAGCCCTGGGGCCAACGTCCTGACTTTC.

This clonotype was counted ten times or more. CDR3 nucleotide sequence: TGCGCCAGCAGCTTGGGCCGACAGGGAACCCTGAACACTGAAGCTTTCTTT. This translates into CASSLGRQGTLNTEAFF. This chain uses TRBV5-1 with TRBJ1-1, with 7 bases lining up with TRBD1. The V segment lost 0 bases and the J segment 0 bases; nucleotides outside the gene matches: 8. The CDR3 has 17 residues. Germline V gene lookup returns CDR1 SGHRS and CDR2 YFSETQ. Drawing the rest from reference TRBV5-1 and TRBJ1-1, the complete variable domain is KAGVTQTPRYLIKTRGQQVTLSCSPISGHRSVSWYQQTPGQGLQFLFEYFSETQRNKGNFPGRFSGRQFSNSRSEMNVSTLELGDSALYLCASSLGRQGTLNTEAFFGQGTRLTVV.

This clonotype was seen at least ten times. The V and J genes are TRBV20-1 and TRBJ2-1; the match to TRBD1 covers 9 bases. CDR1 and CDR2 (germline): DFQATT, SNEGSKA (reference sequence). After removal of 4 bases from V and 0 bases from J, the junction contained 7 bases not matched to a gene. The CDR3 length is 16 residues. CDR3 residues: CSAKHRGPSSYNEQFF. CDR3 nucleotides: TGCAGTGCTAAACACAGGGGGCCCAGCTCCTACAATGAGCAGTTCTTC.

In its sample, this clonotype was seen many times. The chain carries TRBV5-1 and TRBJ1-5, with TRBD1 matching 9 bases. The CDR3 covers 15 residues. V shed 0 bases and J 2 bases; nucleotides not matched to a gene: 0. Germline loops: CDR1 SGHRS, CDR2 YFSETQ. This chain's CDR3 is CASSLGTGGNQPQHF. CDR3 nucleotide sequence: TGCGCCAGCAGCTTGGGGACAGGGGGCAATCAGCCCCAGCATTTT.

In this sample, this clonotype turned up many times. This chain links TRBV6-5 with TRBJ1-2; D unresolved. Germline loops: CDR1 MNHEY, CDR2 SVGAGI. The CDR3 sequence is 14 residues long. V gave up 7 bases and J gave up 0 bases, with 12 bases separating them. CDR3 amino acids: CASTTPGTNYGYTF. The DNA of the CDR3 is TGTGCCAGCACCACCCCGGGGACTAACTATGGCTACACCTTC.

This clonotype was found many times. V gene TRBV15 combines with J gene TRBJ1-4; no firm D call. Germline CDR1 and CDR2: LNHNV and YYDKDF (reference sequence). V lost 3 bases and J lost 7, with 9 bases in between. The CDR3 sequence is 13 residues long. This CDR3 reads CATSRGVTEKLFF. CDR3 nucleotide sequence: TGTGCCACCAGCAGGGGTGTTACTGAAAAACTGTTTTTT.

Of note for this clonotype: A read error may explain this, as a much larger clone is one base away. The chain couples TRBV19 to TRBJ1-1; D uncertain. This CDR3 contains 14 residues. Looked up from germline, CDR1 is LNHDA and CDR2 is SQIVND (reference sequence). The CDR3 DNA is TGTGCCAGTACCAGCCCCTCATCGAACACTGAAACTTTCTTT. Translated: CASTSPSSNTETFF.

This clonotype was counted at least ten times. V usage is TRBV20-1 and J usage is TRBJ2-3; 11 bases line up with TRBD2. The V gene's germline CDR1 is DFQATT and CDR2 SNEGSKA (reference sequence). Trimming removed 1 base from V and 0 bases from J; junction bases left unmatched: 12. CDR3 length equals 19 residues. This CDR3 is CSARASSGGPYTSTDTQYF. The DNA for the CDR3 is TGCAGTGCTAGAGCGTCTAGCGGGGGGCCTTACACTAGCACAGATACGCAGTATTTT.

At least ten counts were recorded for this clonotype. The chain uses TRBV18 and TRBJ2-2; D uncertain. CDR3 length equals 12 residues. Trimming removed 1 base at V and 5 bases at J, with 2 bases between. Germline V gene sequence: CDR1 KGHSH, CDR2 LQKENI. Here the CDR3 reads CASSPLTGELFF. The CDR3 DNA is TGTGCCAGCTCACCACTTACCGGGGAGCTGTTTTTT.

This clonotype was detected ten times or more. The chain combines TRBV7-2 with TRBJ2-3; TRBD1 aligns across 7 bases. J was trimmed by 2 bases and V by 3 bases; bases with no gene match: 5. The CDR3 consists of 15 residues. The germline V gene encodes CDR1 SGHTA and CDR2 FQGNSA. CDR3 region: CASSFRQGHTDTQYF. Here the CDR3 DNA reads TGTGCCAGCAGCTTCCGACAGGGCCACACAGATACGCAGTATTTT.

This clonotype was recorded many times. V and J are TRBV20-1 and TRBJ1-2; no clear D. There are 13 residues in the CDR3. Trimming took off 6 bases at V and 2 bases at J, with 13 bases between the two ends. The germline gives CDR1 DFQATT, CDR2 SNEGSKA (reference sequence). DNA for the CDR3: TGCAGTGCCTTGGACGGACCCAACTATGGCTACACCTTC. It codes for CSALDGPNYGYTF.

The sample holds many counts of this clonotype. The rearrangement links TRBV4-1 to TRBJ2-1; D is perhaps TRBD2 (5 bases). From germline, CDR1 is MGHRA and CDR2 YSYEKL. This CDR3 has 15 amino acids. Between the trimmed V and J ends, which lost 8 bases and 6 bases, there was a span of 20 bases. Here the CDR3 reads CASSSPEGMGNEQFF. CDR3 DNA sequence: TGCGCCAGCTCGTCCCCAGAGGGAATGGGCAATGAGCAGTTCTTC.

Only one count was recorded for this clonotype. A junction end diverges from the germline sequence, so it may reflect a read error. This chain uses TRBV7-9 with TRBJ2-2, with D tentatively TRBD1 or TRBD2 (5 bases each). Germline CDR1 is SEHNR and CDR2 is FQNEAQ (reference sequence). The CDR3 is 16 residues long. CDR3 sequence: CASSLTKGANTGEMFF. The CDR3 DNA is TGTGCCAGCAGCCTGACGAAAGGGGCGAACACCGGGGAGATGTTTTTT.

This clonotype was recorded at least ten times. V and J are TRBV3-1 and TRBJ1-2; D gene uncertain. V lost 0 bases, J lost 4 bases, and 18 bases lay in between. Per the germline V gene, CDR1 is LGHDT and CDR2 is YNNKEL (reference sequence). The CDR3 contains 17 residues. The CDR3 nucleotides are TGTGCCAGCAGCCAAGATCCGGGAGCAGGATGGGGCTATGGCTACACCTTC. Translation: CASSQDPGAGWGYGYTF.

There are many counts of this clonotype. DNA of the CDR3: TGCAGTGCTAGTTCGAGCGGGCAAGAGACCCAGTACTTC. It codes for CSASSSGQETQYF. The chain joins TRBV20-1 to TRBJ2-5; TRBD2 is a possible D gene (6 bases). Trimming shortened V by 3 bases and J by 2 bases, and 10 bases separated the two germline ends. The V gene's germline CDR1 is DFQATT and CDR2 SNEGSKA (reference sequence). The CDR3 spans 13 residues.

On this clonotype itself: One end of the junction varies from germline; a read error may be responsible. The V and J genes are TRBV7-9 and TRBJ2-5; D gene uncertain. Germline lookup yields CDR1 SEHNR and CDR2 FQNEAQ (reference sequence). The CDR3 length is 15 residues. CDR3 sequence (DNA): TGCGCCAGCAGCTTAAGAGGCAAGGCCCAAGAGACCCAGTACTTC. The encoded protein is CASSLRGKAQETQYF. Supplemented by reference TRBV7-9 and TRBJ2-5, the full variable domain reads DTGVSQNPRHKITKRGQNVTFRCDPISEHNRLYWYRQTLGQGPEFLTYFQNEAQLEKSRLLSDRFSAERPKGSFSTLEIQRTEQGDSAMYLCASSLRGKAQETQYFGPGTRLLVL.

The chain recombines TRBV14 with TRBJ2-1, with TRBD2 matching over 11 bases. V dropped 4 bases and J dropped 0; count of bases not matched to a gene: 8. The germline V gene has CDR1 SGHDN and CDR2 FVKESK. This CDR3 comprises 18 residues. Here the CDR3 reads CASSPLAGGSSSYNEQFF. The CDR3 DNA sequence: TGTGCCAGCAGCCCCCTAGCGGGGGGCTCAAGCTCCTACAATGAGCAGTTCTTC.

This clonotype was counted a few times. The J gene is TRBJ2-7, the V gene TRBV7-3; D remains unclear. Germline-derived CDR1 and CDR2 are SGHTA and FQGTGA. This CDR3 region has 13 residues. V dropped 2 bases and J dropped 3 bases, with 8 bases sitting between them. For the CDR3, the DNA is TGTGCCAGCAGCTTAGGCCAGCACTACGAGCAGTACTTC. Protein product: CASSLGQHYEQYF.

This clonotype was counted many times. The CDR3 spells CSARGNIDEQYF. DNA of the CDR3: TGCAGTGCTAGGGGGAACATCGACGAGCAGTACTTC. The J gene is TRBJ2-7, the V gene TRBV20-1; D unclear. This CDR3 has 12 residues. Germline V CDR1 and CDR2: DFQATT, SNEGSKA (reference sequence). The V and J ends lost 3 bases and 5 bases respectively, with 11 bases between them.

Many counts were recorded for this clonotype. The rearrangement links TRBV12-3 or TRBV12-4 to TRBJ2-3; 14 bases match TRBD2. V was pared by 7 bases and J by 7 bases, with 10 bases of the junction left unmatched. The CDR3 contains 16 residues. CDR3 coding DNA: TGTGCCAGCACGGTAGGGACTAGCGGGAGTAAACATACGCAGTATTTT. Protein sequence: CASTVGTSGSKHTQYF.

This clonotype was seen repeatedly, ten times or more. The rearrangement links TRBV20-1 to TRBJ1-1, with D maybe TRBD1 (6 bases). The CDR3 has 13 amino acids. Per germline, CDR1 DFQATT and CDR2 SNEGSKA (reference sequence). V lost 8 bases, J lost 1 base, and 14 bases lay in between. The CDR3 loop is CSRQGLGNTEAFF. The CDR3, as DNA: TGCAGTCGGCAGGGGCTTGGGAACACTGAAGCTTTCTTT.

There are a few counts of this clonotype. A clone one base away is much larger, so this may be a read error. CDR3 in amino acids: CASSQTKGLGDTEAFF. The CDR3 coding sequence is TGTGCCAGCAGCCAAACGAAAGGGCTGGGTGACACTGAAGCTTTCTTT. The rearrangement joins TRBV3-1 to TRBJ1-1, with D uncertain. V dropped 2 bases and J dropped 3 bases, with 16 bases sitting between them. From germline, CDR1 is LGHDT and CDR2 YNNKEL (reference sequence). CDR3 length: 16 residues.

This clonotype occurred many times. V is TRBV29-1 and J is TRBJ1-1, with D maybe TRBD1 (5 bases). The CDR3 is 14 residues long. V gave up 3 bases and J gave up 11 bases, with 22 bases separating them. Germline CDR1 SQVTM, CDR2 ANQGSEA. CDR3 DNA sequence: TGCAGCGTTGACGGGGGGGTTCTTGGGAAAATGGCTTTCTTT. It is translated as CSVDGGVLGKMAFF.

There are many counts of this clonotype. The chain joins TRBV5-1 to TRBJ1-1, with TRBD1 as a possible D gene (6 bases). The CDR3 covers 14 residues. The V gene lost 0 bases and the J gene lost 3 bases, with 9 bases spanning the gap. The germline gives CDR1 SGHRS, CDR2 YFSETQ. The CDR3 is CASSLGGADTEAFF. The CDR3 nucleotides read TGCGCCAGCAGCTTGGGGGGGGCCGACACTGAAGCTTTCTTT. The entire variable domain, with the rest obtained from reference TRBV5-1 and TRBJ1-1, is as follows: KAGVTQTPRYLIKTRGQQVTLSCSPISGHRSVSWYQQTPGQGLQFLFEYFSETQRNKGNFPGRFSGRQFSNSRSEMNVSTLELGDSALYLCASSLGGADTEAFFGQGTRLTVV.

The genes are TRBV5-6 and TRBJ1-5; tentatively, D is TRBD1 (6 bases). Trimming stripped 4 bases from V and 0 bases from J, with 17 bases between. The CDR3 has 17 residues. CDR1 is SGHDT and CDR2 is YYEEEE in the germline V gene. The CDR3 protein is CASSQRQAIYSNQPQHF. The CDR3 bases are TGTGCCAGCAGCCAACGACAGGCGATTTATAGCAATCAGCCCCAGCATTTT.

Only a few counts were recorded for this clonotype. The CDR3, as DNA: TGTGCCAGCAGCTTAGAAGGGGGGTTGAACACTGAAGCTTTCTTT. This translates into CASSLEGGLNTEAFF. The genes are TRBV13 and TRBJ1-1; D is perhaps TRBD1 (6 bases). V was shortened by 1 base and J by 0 bases, with 9 bases between the two germline ends. The CDR3 spans 15 residues. CDR1 and CDR2 (germline): PRHDT, FYEKMQ (reference sequence). Supplemented by reference TRBV13 and TRBJ1-1, the full variable domain reads AAGVIQSPRHLIKEKRETATLKCYPIPRHDTVYWYQQGPGQDPQFLISFYEKMQSDKGSIPDRFSAQQFSDYHSELNMSSLELGDSALYFCASSLEGGLNTEAFFGQGTRLTVV.